The present entry profiles one T cell receptor (beta chain) with its context. Its specificity is not known. The sample comes from a study of cytomegalovirus exposure and HLA in healthy donors. General study points: Listed as cytomegalovirus-associated were 164 TCR beta chains. TCR beta V- and J-gene trimming, according to a later analysis, was linked to a missense DCLRE1C variant.

Vbeta (60) and Jbeta (13) primers were used in the PCR. Sequencing used immunoSEQ multiplex PCR; TCRdb keeps in-frame clones, though not all of them. Counted here are more than 150,000 clones, around 80% occurring once; the ten biggest clones make up 1.9%. This CDR3 contains 12 residues. Trimming took off 7 bases at V and 11 bases at J, with 14 bases between the two ends. CDR1 is MNHNY and CDR2 is SVGAGI in the germline V gene (reference sequence). Sequenced: PBMCs. This clonotype was sampled from a woman aged 25 to 39 in good health and CMV-seronegative. The V gene is TRBV6-6, the J gene TRBJ1-4, with D possibly TRBD1 on 5 matching bases. DNA for the CDR3: TGTGCCAGCACCAACGGGGGGGGGAAACTGTTTTTT. It specifies CASTNGGGKLFF.